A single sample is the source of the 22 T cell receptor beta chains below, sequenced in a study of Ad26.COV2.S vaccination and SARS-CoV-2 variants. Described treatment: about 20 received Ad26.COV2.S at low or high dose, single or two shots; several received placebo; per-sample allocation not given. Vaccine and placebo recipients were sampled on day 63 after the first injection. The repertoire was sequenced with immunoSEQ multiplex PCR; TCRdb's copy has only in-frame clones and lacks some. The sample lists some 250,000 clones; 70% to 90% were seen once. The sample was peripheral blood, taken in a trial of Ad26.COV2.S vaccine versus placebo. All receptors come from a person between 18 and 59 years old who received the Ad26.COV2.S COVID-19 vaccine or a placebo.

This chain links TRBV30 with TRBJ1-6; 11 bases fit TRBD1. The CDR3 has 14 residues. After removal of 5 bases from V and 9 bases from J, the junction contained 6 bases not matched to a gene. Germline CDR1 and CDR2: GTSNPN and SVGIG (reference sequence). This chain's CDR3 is CAWCPGTGGSPLHF. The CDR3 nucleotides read TGTGCCTGGTGCCCCGGGACAGGGGGTTCACCCCTCCACTTT.

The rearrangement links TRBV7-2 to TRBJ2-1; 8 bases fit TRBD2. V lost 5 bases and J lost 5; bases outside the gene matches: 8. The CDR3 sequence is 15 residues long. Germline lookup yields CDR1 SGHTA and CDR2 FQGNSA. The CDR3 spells CASSPGTRSDNEQFF. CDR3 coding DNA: TGTGCCAGCAGCCCCGGGACTAGATCGGACAATGAGCAGTTCTTC.

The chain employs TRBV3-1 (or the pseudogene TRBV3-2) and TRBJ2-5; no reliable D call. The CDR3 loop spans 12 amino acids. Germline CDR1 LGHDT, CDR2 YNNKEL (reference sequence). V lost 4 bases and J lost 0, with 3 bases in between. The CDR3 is CASSPYQETQYF. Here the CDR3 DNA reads TGTGCCAGCAGCCCGTACCAAGAGACCCAGTACTTC.

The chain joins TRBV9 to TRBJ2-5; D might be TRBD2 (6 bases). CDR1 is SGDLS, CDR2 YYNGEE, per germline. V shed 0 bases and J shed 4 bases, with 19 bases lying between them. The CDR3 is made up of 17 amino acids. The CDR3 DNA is TGTGCCAGCAGCGTAGGAAGGAGCGCACCCGGGGGAGAGACCCAGTACTTC. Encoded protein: CASSVGRSAPGGETQYF.

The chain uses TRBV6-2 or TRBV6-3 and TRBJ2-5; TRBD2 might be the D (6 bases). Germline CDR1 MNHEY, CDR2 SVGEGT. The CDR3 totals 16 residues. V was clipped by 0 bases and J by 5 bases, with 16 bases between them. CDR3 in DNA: TGTGCCAGCAGTTACTCGAGTATCGGACTATCCGAGACCCAGTACTTC. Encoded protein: CASSYSSIGLSETQYF.

CDR3 DNA: TGTGCCACCAGTGATAGCGGGAGGGCACCCTACGAGCAGTACTTC. Translation gives CATSDSGRAPYEQYF. The J gene is TRBJ2-7, the V gene TRBV24-1; 10 positions agree with TRBD2. Germline V lookup: CDR1 KGHDR, CDR2 SFDVKD. The CDR3 loop spans 15 amino acids. V was clipped by 3 bases and J by 2 bases; unmatched bases: 3.

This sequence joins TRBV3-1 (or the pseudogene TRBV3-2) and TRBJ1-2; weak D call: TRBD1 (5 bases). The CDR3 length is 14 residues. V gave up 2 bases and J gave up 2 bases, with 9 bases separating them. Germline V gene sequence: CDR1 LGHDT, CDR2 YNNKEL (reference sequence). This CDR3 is CASSQMTENYGYTF. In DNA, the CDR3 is TGTGCCAGCAGCCAAATGACAGAAAACTATGGCTACACCTTC.

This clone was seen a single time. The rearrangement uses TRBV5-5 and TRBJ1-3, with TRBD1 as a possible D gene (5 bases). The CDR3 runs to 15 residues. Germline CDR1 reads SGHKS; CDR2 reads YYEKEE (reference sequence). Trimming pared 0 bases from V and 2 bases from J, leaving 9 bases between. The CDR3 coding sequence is TGTGCCAGCAGCTTGGTCGGGGGAGCTGGAAACACCATATATTTT. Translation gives CASSLVGGAGNTIYF.

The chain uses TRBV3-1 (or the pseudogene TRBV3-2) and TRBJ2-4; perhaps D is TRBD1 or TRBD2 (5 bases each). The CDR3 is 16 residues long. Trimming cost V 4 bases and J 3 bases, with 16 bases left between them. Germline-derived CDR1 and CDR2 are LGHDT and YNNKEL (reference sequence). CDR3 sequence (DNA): TGTGCCAGCAGCCCTGCTGGGACCACCAACAAAAACATTCAGTACTTC. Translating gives CASSPAGTTNKNIQYF.

Here the CDR3 reads CASSPAGGPNEQFF. As DNA, the CDR3 is TGTGCCAGCTCACCAGCGGGAGGGCCTAATGAGCAGTTCTTC. The V and J genes are TRBV18 and TRBJ2-1; 9 nucleotides match TRBD2. Looked up from germline, CDR1 is KGHSH and CDR2 is LQKENI. The trim removed 2 bases at V and 7 bases at J, leaving 3 bases unmatched. CDR3 length: 14 residues.

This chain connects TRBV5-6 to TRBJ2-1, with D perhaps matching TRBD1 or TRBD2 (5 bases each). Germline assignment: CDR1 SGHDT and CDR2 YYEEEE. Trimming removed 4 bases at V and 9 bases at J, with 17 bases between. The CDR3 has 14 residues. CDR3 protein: CASSQGRGYGEQFF. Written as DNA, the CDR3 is TGTGCCAGCAGCCAGGGACGGGGCTATGGTGAGCAGTTCTTC.

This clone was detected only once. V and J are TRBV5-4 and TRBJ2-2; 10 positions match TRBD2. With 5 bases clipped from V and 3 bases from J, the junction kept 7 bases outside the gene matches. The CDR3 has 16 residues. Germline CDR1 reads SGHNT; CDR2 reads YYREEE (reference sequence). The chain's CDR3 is CASRTAGTSDTGELFF. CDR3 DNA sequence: TGTGCCAGCAGAACGGCCGGGACTAGCGACACCGGGGAGCTGTTTTTT.

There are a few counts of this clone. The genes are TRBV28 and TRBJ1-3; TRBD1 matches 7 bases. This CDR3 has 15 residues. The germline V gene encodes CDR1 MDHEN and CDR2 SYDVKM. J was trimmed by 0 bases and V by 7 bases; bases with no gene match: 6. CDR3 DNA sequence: TGTGCCAGCACCCGCAGGGGGGTCTCTGGAAACACCATATATTTT. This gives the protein CASTRRGVSGNTIYF.

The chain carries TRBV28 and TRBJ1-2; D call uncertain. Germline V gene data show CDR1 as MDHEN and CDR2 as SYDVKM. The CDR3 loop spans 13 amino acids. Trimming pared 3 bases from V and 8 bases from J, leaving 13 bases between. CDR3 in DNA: TGTGCCAGCAGTTTGGGCGGCCAAATGGGCTACACCTTC. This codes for CASSLGGQMGYTF.

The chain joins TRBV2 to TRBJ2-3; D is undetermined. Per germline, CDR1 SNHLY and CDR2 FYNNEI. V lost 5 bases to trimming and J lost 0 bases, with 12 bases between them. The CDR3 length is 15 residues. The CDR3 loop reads CASSTQSTSTDTQYF. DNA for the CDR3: TGTGCCAGCAGTACGCAGTCCACTAGCACAGATACGCAGTATTTT.

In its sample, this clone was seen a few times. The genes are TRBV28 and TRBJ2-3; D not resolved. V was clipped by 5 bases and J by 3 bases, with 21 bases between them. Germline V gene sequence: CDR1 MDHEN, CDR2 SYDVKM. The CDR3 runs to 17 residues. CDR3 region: CASSAPRFQLKTDTQYF. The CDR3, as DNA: TGTGCCAGCAGTGCCCCACGATTTCAGTTAAAGACAGATACGCAGTATTTT.

Here the CDR3 DNA reads TGTGCCAGCAGTTTATATACGACTGAAGCTTTCTTT. Protein sequence: CASSLYTTEAFF. This chain uses TRBV28 with TRBJ1-1; D is undetermined. The germline V and J ends were trimmed by 1 base and 5 bases, with 5 bases remaining between them. CDR3 size: 12 residues. Germline loops: CDR1 MDHEN, CDR2 SYDVKM.

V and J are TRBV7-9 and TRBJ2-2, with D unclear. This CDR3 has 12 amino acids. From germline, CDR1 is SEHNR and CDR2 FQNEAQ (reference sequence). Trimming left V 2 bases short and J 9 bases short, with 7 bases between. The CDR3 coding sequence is TGTGCCAGCAGCTTAAACTCAAGGGAGCTGTTTTTT. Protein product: CASSLNSRELFF.

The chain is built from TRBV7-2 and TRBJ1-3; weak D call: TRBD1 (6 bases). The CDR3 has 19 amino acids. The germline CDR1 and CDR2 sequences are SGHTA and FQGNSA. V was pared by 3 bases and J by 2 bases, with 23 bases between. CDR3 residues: CASSFPRRATGRAGNTIYF. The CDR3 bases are TGTGCCAGCAGCTTCCCTCGAAGGGCGACAGGTCGAGCTGGAAACACCATATATTTT.

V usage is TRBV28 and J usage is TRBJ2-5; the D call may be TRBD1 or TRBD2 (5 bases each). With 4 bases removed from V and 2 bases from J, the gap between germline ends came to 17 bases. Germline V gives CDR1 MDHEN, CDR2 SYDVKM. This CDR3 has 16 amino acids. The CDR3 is CASSSEGQGRQETQYF. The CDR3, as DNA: TGTGCCAGCAGTTCAGAGGGCCAGGGTCGGCAAGAGACCCAGTACTTC.

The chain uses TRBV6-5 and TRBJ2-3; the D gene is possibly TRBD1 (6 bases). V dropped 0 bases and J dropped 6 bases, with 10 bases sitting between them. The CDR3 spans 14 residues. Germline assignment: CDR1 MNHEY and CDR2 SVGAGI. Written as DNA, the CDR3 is TGTGCCAGCAGTTACTCACAGGGAAGGGATACGCAGTATTTT. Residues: CASSYSQGRDTQYF.

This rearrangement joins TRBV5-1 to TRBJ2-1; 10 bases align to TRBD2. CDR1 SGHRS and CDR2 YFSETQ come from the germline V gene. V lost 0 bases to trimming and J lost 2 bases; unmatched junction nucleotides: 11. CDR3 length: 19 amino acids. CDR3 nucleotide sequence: TGCGCCAGCAGCTTGGGAGCGGGAGGGGCCCCGGGCACCTACAATGAGCAGTTCTTC. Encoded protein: CASSLGAGGAPGTYNEQFF.